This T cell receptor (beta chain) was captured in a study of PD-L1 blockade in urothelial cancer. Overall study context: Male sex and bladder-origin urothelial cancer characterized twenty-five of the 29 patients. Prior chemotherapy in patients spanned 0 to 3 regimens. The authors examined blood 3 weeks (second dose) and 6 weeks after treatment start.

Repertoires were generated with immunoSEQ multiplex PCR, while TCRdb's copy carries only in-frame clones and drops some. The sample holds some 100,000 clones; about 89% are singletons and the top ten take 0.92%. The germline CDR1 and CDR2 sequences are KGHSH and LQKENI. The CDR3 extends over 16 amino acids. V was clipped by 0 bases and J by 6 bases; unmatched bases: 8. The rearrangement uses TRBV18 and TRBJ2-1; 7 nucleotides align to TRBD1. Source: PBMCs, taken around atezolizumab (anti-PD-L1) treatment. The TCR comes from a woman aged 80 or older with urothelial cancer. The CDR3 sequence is CASSPPTGSPSNEQFF. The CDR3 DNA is TGTGCCAGCTCACCACCGACAGGGTCTCCCTCCAATGAGCAGTTCTTC.